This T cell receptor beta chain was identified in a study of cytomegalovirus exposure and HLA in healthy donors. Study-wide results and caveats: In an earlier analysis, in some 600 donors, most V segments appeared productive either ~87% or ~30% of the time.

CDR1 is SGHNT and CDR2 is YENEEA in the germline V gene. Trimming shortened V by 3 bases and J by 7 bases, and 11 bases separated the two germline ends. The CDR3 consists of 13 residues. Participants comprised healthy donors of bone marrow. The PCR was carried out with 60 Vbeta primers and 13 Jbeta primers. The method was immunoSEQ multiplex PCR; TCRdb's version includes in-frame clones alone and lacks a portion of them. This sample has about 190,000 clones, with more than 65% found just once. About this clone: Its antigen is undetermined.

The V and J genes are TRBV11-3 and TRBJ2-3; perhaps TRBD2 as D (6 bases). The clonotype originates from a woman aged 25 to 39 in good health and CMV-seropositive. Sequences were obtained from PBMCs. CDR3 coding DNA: TGTGCCAGCAGCTTCGACCGGGAGAATACGCAGTATTTT. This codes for CASSFDRENTQYF. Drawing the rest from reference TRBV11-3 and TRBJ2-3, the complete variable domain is EAGVVQSPRYKIIEKKQPVAFWCNPISGHNTLYWYLQNLGQGPELLIRYENEEAVDDSQLPKDRFSAERLKGVDSTLKIQPAELGDSAVYLCASSFDRENTQYFGPGTRLTVL.